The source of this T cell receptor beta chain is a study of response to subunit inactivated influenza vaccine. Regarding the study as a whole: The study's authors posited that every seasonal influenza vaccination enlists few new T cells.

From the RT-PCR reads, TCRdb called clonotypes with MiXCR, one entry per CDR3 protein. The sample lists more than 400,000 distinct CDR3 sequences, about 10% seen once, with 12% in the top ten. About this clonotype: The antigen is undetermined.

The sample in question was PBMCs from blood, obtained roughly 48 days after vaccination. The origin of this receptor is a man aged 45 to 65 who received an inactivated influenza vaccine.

The CDR3 here is CASRDVNDRGRDEQFF. The CDR3 bases are TGTGCCAGCAGGGACGTCAACGACAGGGGAAGGGATGAGCAGTTCTTC. The rearrangement joins TRBV7-8 to TRBJ2-1; 8 nucleotides agree with TRBD1. Germline V gene sequence: CDR1 SGHVS, CDR2 FQNEAQ. This CDR3 is 16 amino acids long. With 6 bases clipped from V and 8 bases from J, the junction kept 15 bases outside the gene matches. Variable domain in full (rest from reference TRBV7-8 and TRBJ2-1): GAGVSQSPRYKVAKRGQDVALRCDPISGHVSLFWYQQALGQGPEFLTYFQNEAQLDKSGLPSDRFFAERPEGSVSTLKIQRTQQEDSAVYLCASRDVNDRGRDEQFFGPGTRLTVL.